These T cell receptor beta chains were read from a single sample in a study of molecular identifiers for immune sequencing clone quantification. One entry per CDR3 protein, called by TCRdb with MiXCR from the PCR reads. Of under 600,000 distinct CDR3 sequences in the sample, roughly 26% were seen once. Source material: naive CD8+ T cells from blood, with Jurkat cell RNA spiked in. The receptor source for this set is a human donor in good health. Some libraries in this study had Jurkat cell RNA spiked in. Both conserved end residues are part of each CDR3. Each record gives: CDR3 DNA, CDR3 protein, clone size, D gene, J gene, V gene. A D gene is named only where the DNA matches it firmly. Not every row has a clone size; where given, it reads once, few, many or a size class.

TGTGCCAGCAAGGGACTAGCGGGGAGCACAGATACGCAGTATTTT	CASKGLAGSTDTQYF	few	TRBD2	TRBJ2-3	TRBV6-5
TGTGCCAGCACCCGACAGGGGATGAACACTGAAGCTTTCTTT	CASTRQGMNTEAFF	-	TRBD1	TRBJ1-1	TRBV28
TGTGCCAGCAGTCCCCGCGTGGGTCCCGGGGCAGATACGCAGTATTTT	CASSPRVGPGADTQYF	-	-	TRBJ2-3	TRBV27
TGCAGTGCCCTGGGGTCTAGCGGGGGGGTTTCGCTGTATTTT	CSALGSSGGVSLYF	-	TRBD2	TRBJ2-3	TRBV20-1
TGCAGTGCTAGAGATATGTTTTTGACTGAAGGGTACAATGAGCAGTTCTTC	CSARDMFLTEGYNEQFF	-	-	TRBJ2-1	TRBV20-1
TGTGCCAGCAGCCCACCGCAGGGAGAGACCCAGTACTTC	CASSPPQGETQYF	-	-	TRBJ2-5	TRBV5-5
TGTGCTAGTGGTTTGCATGGCGGGGGCTGGACCGGGGAGCTGTTTTTT	CASGLHGGGWTGELFF	few	-	TRBJ2-2	TRBV12-5
TGTGCCAGCAGCCAAGATCTAAACGGGGGGGCTGAGACCCAGTACTTC	CASSQDLNGGAETQYF	-	TRBD2	TRBJ2-5	TRBV3-1
TGTGCCAGCAGCTCCGGGACGCTTTTTGAGCAGTACTTC	CASSSGTLFEQYF	few	-	TRBJ2-7	TRBV11-2
TGTGCCAGCAGCTTTGATTTCAATCAGCCCCAGCATTTT	CASSFDFNQPQHF	-	-	TRBJ1-5	TRBV5-3
TGTGCCAGTAGTATAGGGACAGGGTATGCCTACGAGCAGTACTTC	CASSIGTGYAYEQYF	few	TRBD1	TRBJ2-7	TRBV19
TGTGCCGGCAGTTGGACAGGGGGAGGTCAGCCCCAGCATTTT	CAGSWTGGGQPQHF	-	TRBD1	TRBJ1-5	TRBV12-3/TRBV12-4
TGTGCCAGCAGAGGGGGTGACAGGTGGGACAATGAGCAGTTCTTC	CASRGGDRWDNEQFF	once	-	TRBJ2-1	TRBV19
TGTGCCTTACAGGGGTACGGGGCTGAAGCTTTCTTT	CALQGYGAEAFF	-	TRBD1	TRBJ1-1	TRBV30
TGTGCCAGTAGTTCCACAGGGGGCGGGTACGAGCAGTACTTC	CASSSTGGGYEQYF	many	TRBD1	TRBJ2-7	TRBV7-9
TGTGCCAGCAGCGAGGGTGGAATAGATACGCAGTATTTT	CASSEGGIDTQYF	few	-	TRBJ2-3	TRBV9
TGCGCCAGCAGTCAAGTCGGGACTAATGAAAAACTGTTTTTT	CASSQVGTNEKLFF	-	-	TRBJ1-4	TRBV4-1
TGTGCCAGCAGTTTATCGATACAGGGGTGGCCTGGGGCCAACGTCCTGACTTTC	CASSLSIQGWPGANVLTF	-	TRBD1	TRBJ2-6	TRBV27
TGTGCCAGCAGCGCGTCACGGGGGGGCACAGATACGCAGTATTTT	CASSASRGGTDTQYF	-	TRBD2	TRBJ2-3	TRBV7-8
TGTGCCAGCAGCCACTACGACAATGAGCAGTTCTTC	CASSHYDNEQFF	-	-	TRBJ2-1	TRBV7-9
TGTGCCAGCAGCCAGGCCTTTCAAGAGACCCAGTACTTC	CASSQAFQETQYF	many	-	TRBJ2-5	TRBV25-1
TGCGCCAGCAGCCAAGGTAACACAGCCGGCTACGAGCAGTACTTC	CASSQGNTAGYEQYF	-	-	TRBJ2-7	TRBV4-3
TGTGCCAGCAGCGGGATCCAGGGGTCTGGAAACACCATATATTTT	CASSGIQGSGNTIYF	few	-	TRBJ1-3	TRBV25-1
TGTGCCAGCAGTGAGGGGGAAGCTTTCTTT	CASSEGEAFF	many	-	TRBJ1-1	TRBV6-1
TGTGCCAGCAGCTTAGTTTTCAGCAATGGGCAGTTCTTC	CASSLVFSNGQFF	-	-	TRBJ2-1	TRBV11-2
TGTGCCAGCAGTGAACCAACACACGCGAGCACAGATACGCAGTATTTT	CASSEPTHASTDTQYF	few	-	TRBJ2-3	TRBV2
TGTGCCTCCCACCGGCCCTGGACAGGTCGTCTCGAGCAGTACTTC	CASHRPWTGRLEQYF	-	TRBD1	TRBJ2-7	TRBV5-4
TGTGCCAGCGAGGGGCAGGGGACCGGAAACACCATATATTTT	CASEGQGTGNTIYF	-	-	TRBJ1-3	TRBV9
TGTGCCAGCAGCGGGGCCTGGGGCACAGATACGCAGTATTTT	CASSGAWGTDTQYF	few	-	TRBJ2-3	TRBV9
TGCAGTGCTAGAGATTTTTTGGCGACCTTATCCTACGAGCAGTACTTC	CSARDFLATLSYEQYF	few	-	TRBJ2-7	TRBV20-1
TGTGCCAGCAGCTTAGGGATACCCGGGACAGCGCCTTCAGATACGCAGTATTTT	CASSLGIPGTAPSDTQYF	-	TRBD1	TRBJ2-3	TRBV7-6
TGTGCCAGCTCACTTCTAGGGGAGCTGGGCAATCAGCCCCAGCATTTT	CASSLLGELGNQPQHF	-	-	TRBJ1-5	TRBV18
TGTGCCAGCAGCTTAGGGCAGGGAGGCTCCTACAATGAGCAGTTCTTC	CASSLGQGGSYNEQFF	few	-	TRBJ2-1	TRBV11-2
TGTGCCAGCAGTTCCGCGGGGTCCACCTCACCCCTCCACTTT	CASSSAGSTSPLHF	-	-	TRBJ1-6	TRBV27
TGCGCCAGCAGCTTGGACCAAAGCGGAGTAGCCAAAAACATTCAGTACTTC	CASSLDQSGVAKNIQYF	many	-	TRBJ2-4	TRBV5-1
TGTGCCAGCAGGGGCGGCGCGGGGAGCTCCTACGAGCAGTACTTC	CASRGGAGSSYEQYF	many	-	TRBJ2-7	TRBV6-5
TGTGCCAGCAGTACCGGGACATTGGGCAATGAGCAGTTCTTC	CASSTGTLGNEQFF	many	-	TRBJ2-1	TRBV6-5
TGTGCCAGCAGCCTAGGGGGGGCAACTAATGAAAAACTGTTTTTT	CASSLGGATNEKLFF	many	-	TRBJ1-4	TRBV13
TGTGCCACCAGCAGAGTAACTAGCGGGAGGCTCACAGATACGCAGTATTTT	CATSRVTSGRLTDTQYF	few	TRBD2	TRBJ2-3	TRBV15
TGTGCCAGCAGTTACGCGGGGGCCGGGGAGCTGTTTTTT	CASSYAGAGELFF	many	TRBD2	TRBJ2-2	TRBV6-5
TGTGCCAGTAGTATAGCTGCATCTTACAATGAGCAGTTCTTC	CASSIAASYNEQFF	few	-	TRBJ2-1	TRBV19
TGTGCCAGCAGTTCGAACGGACAGAGAGATACAGATACGCAGTATTTT	CASSSNGQRDTDTQYF	many	-	TRBJ2-3	TRBV12-3/TRBV12-4
TGCGCCCGCCGCCAAGATCCCCAGACTAGTACGCAGTATTTT	CARRQDPQTSTQYF	-	-	TRBJ2-3	TRBV4-3
TGTGCCAGCAGTCATTCCCGGGACAGTCTCGGCACCTTC	CASSHSRDSLGTF	-	TRBD1	TRBJ1-2	TRBV3-1
TGTGCCAGCAGCCAAGAGATGGACAAAGGCTATGGCTACACCTTC	CASSQEMDKGYGYTF	-	-	TRBJ1-2	TRBV3-1
TGTGCCAGTAGTATAGATTGGGACAGGGGCACAGATACGCAGTATTTT	CASSIDWDRGTDTQYF	few	TRBD1	TRBJ2-3	TRBV19
TGCGCCAGCAGCCACGGACAGGACACTGAAGCTTTCTTT	CASSHGQDTEAFF	many	TRBD1	TRBJ1-1	TRBV4-3
TGTGCCGGACTAGGTGGGGATGGGTCCGGGGAGCTGTTTTTT	CAGLGGDGSGELFF	few	TRBD2	TRBJ2-2	TRBV28
TGTGCCAGCAGTCGGGCCGGGGACAGGGTAAAATATGGCTACACCTTC	CASSRAGDRVKYGYTF	-	TRBD1	TRBJ1-2	TRBV12-3/TRBV12-4
TGTGCCAGCAGTGATAACAGGGGGTACGAGCAGTACTTC	CASSDNRGYEQYF	-	TRBD1	TRBJ2-7	TRBV6-1
TGCAGCGTTGTGGGCAGGGGAGAGGAGGAGACCCAGTACTTC	CSVVGRGEEETQYF	-	-	TRBJ2-5	TRBV29-1
TGCGCCAGCAGCCAAGATCCAGGGGTCGGCGATGGCTACACCTTC	CASSQDPGVGDGYTF	-	-	TRBJ1-2	TRBV4-3
TGTGCCAGCCGGGACATTTTTTCTGCAACTAATGAAAAACTGTTTTTT	CASRDIFSATNEKLFF	-	-	TRBJ1-4	TRBV28
TGTGCCTGGACCTGGGACAGCAGGACCTACAATGAGCAGTTCTTC	CAWTWDSRTYNEQFF	few	TRBD1	TRBJ2-1	TRBV30
TGTGCCAGCAGCCAATGGGACAGGGGCCTCCGCGAGCAGTACTTC	CASSQWDRGLREQYF	few	TRBD1	TRBJ2-7	TRBV16
TGTGCCAGCAGACCTAATGGACAGGGAAGAGAGACCCAGTACTTC	CASRPNGQGRETQYF	few	TRBD1	TRBJ2-5	TRBV7-9
TGTGCCAGCAGCTCGACGGGACTAGGAGGTTCCGGGGAGCTGTTTTTT	CASSSTGLGGSGELFF	few	TRBD2	TRBJ2-2	TRBV13